Described below is a single T cell receptor (beta chain) sequence and its context. This clonotype appeared many times. Its antigen is still unknown. Base qualities are missing; no much larger clone stands one base away. Reads for this sample came from an Illumina HiSeq 1500. TCRdb applied fastp at Q25 and MiXCR to the public reads, then kept only in-frame beta chains. Entries are consolidated by CDR3 protein sequence, retaining the most common genes and DNA. This sample has around 550,000 distinct CDR3 sequences in its table, and less than 30% of those were observed once. Of the sample, over 10% is held by the ten largest clones. This specimen belongs to a study of T cell repertoires in cytomegalovirus infection (dated by TCRdb to 2018 to 2020). Study-wide context: The HLA type of each donor mattered for the analysis, because public TCR beta signatures pointed to carriage of CMV infection along with the matching HLA type.

The paper as a whole reports these results and caveats: Cumulative frequency of public TCR beta family members discriminated carriers of CMV infection plus the relevant HLA type in this cohort and an independent roughly 340-donor cohort. The ex vivo response was dominated by HLA-C-restricted CMV-specific TCR beta clonotypes, which also provided the single most frequent clonotype in two of eight donors.

Taken from the germline V gene, the CDR1 and CDR2 loops are SGHTA and FQGNSA. V sheds 8 bases and J sheds 0 bases, leaving 14 bases between their ends. From its cysteine to its phenylalanine, the CDR3 spans 15 amino acids. Here the CDR3 DNA is all that survives: 45 bases in frame from base 1. Here the chain combines TRBV7-2 and TRBJ1-3; the D gene is perhaps TRBD1, on 5 matching bases. The receptor's source is a human donor in good health (CMV status not recorded). Some clones in this sample may be carry-over from other donors' samples. Sequencing used PBMCs. The DNA sequence reads TGTGCCAGCCGTCAGGAGGGGTTCTCTGGAAACACCATATATTTT. Translated, this is CASRQEGFSGNTIYF.